The 14 T cell receptor beta chains in this list originate from one sample, sequenced in a study of molecular identifiers for immune sequencing clone quantification. TCRdb called the PCR reads again in MiXCR, with one record for every CDR3 protein. The sample shows hundreds of thousands of distinct CDR3 sequences, 25% of them seen only once. The sample was naive CD8+ T cells from blood, with Jurkat cell RNA spiked in. Described subset: FACS-sorted CD8+CD4-CCR7+CD45RA+ naive T cells. The receptor source for this set is a human donor in good health. Some libraries in this study had Jurkat cell RNA spiked in.

The chain employs TRBV29-1 and TRBJ2-7; D might be TRBD2 (6 bases). CDR1 is SQVTM and CDR2 is ANQGSEA in the germline V gene. This CDR3 is 15 amino acids long. V was cut by 2 bases and J by 0 bases, with 14 bases left in between. The CDR3 protein is CSVESPREASYEQYF. In DNA form, the CDR3 reads TGCAGCGTTGAATCCCCGCGGGAAGCCTCCTACGAGCAGTACTTC.

This clonotype was observed many times. The chain uses TRBV29-1 and TRBJ2-2; D remains ambiguous. Per the germline V gene, CDR1 is SQVTM and CDR2 is ANQGSEA. The ends were cut back, 4 bases at V and 7 bases at J, with 10 bases in the middle. This CDR3 contains 12 residues. CDR3 DNA: TGCAGCGTTGGAGGCAGGAACGGGGAGCTGTTTTTT. It specifies CSVGGRNGELFF.

The chain links TRBV12-5 to TRBJ2-3; 9 bases map to TRBD1. Losses at the gene ends were 2 bases for V and 0 bases for J; bases not matched to a gene: 6. Per germline, CDR1 LGHNT and CDR2 FRNRAP. The CDR3 is made up of 17 amino acids. CDR3 nucleotide sequence: TGTGCTAGTGGTTTGCCCCGGGACAGGGAAAGCACAGATACGCAGTATTTT. Translating it yields CASGLPRDRESTDTQYF.

This clonotype came up many times. The V and J genes are TRBV7-9 and TRBJ2-7, with D possibly being TRBD1 (5 bases). Per the germline V gene, CDR1 is SEHNR and CDR2 is FQNEAQ (reference sequence). CDR3 length: 13 amino acids. The V and J ends lost 4 bases and 3 bases respectively, with 10 bases between them. The CDR3 region has the DNA TGTGCCAGCAGCTCGGACATGAGCTACGAGCAGTACTTC. Its translation: CASSSDMSYEQYF. Complete variable domain (other parts from reference TRBV7-9 and TRBJ2-7): DTGVSQNPRHKITKRGQNVTFRCDPISEHNRLYWYRQTLGQGPEFLTYFQNEAQLEKSRLLSDRFSAERPKGSFSTLEIQRTEQGDSAMYLCASSSDMSYEQYFGPGTRLTVT.

This chain joins TRBV29-1 and TRBJ1-2; no clear D gene. V lost 1 base and J lost 4, with 7 bases in between. Germline CDR1 and CDR2: SQVTM and ANQGSEA. The CDR3 contains 12 residues. The CDR3 nucleotides are TGCAGCGTTGAAGGTACAGCCTATGGCTACACCTTC. This codes for CSVEGTAYGYTF. The whole variable domain, filled in from reference TRBV29-1 and TRBJ1-2, reads SAVISQKPSRDICQRGTSLTIQCQVDSQVTMMFWYRQQPGQSLTLIATANQGSEATYESGFVIDKFPISRPNLTFSTLTVSNMSPEDSSIYLCSVEGTAYGYTFGSGTRLTVV.

This clonotype was counted at least ten times. The chain uses TRBV19 and TRBJ2-2, with 10 bases that match TRBD1. The CDR3 spans 15 residues. CDR1 and CDR2 (germline): LNHDA, SQIVND (reference sequence). With 5 bases clipped from V and 4 bases from J, the junction kept 4 bases outside the gene matches. CDR3 nucleotide sequence: TGTGCCAGTAGTTCGTGGACAGGGGGCACCGGGGAGCTGTTTTTT. This translates into CASSSWTGGTGELFF.

The chain links TRBV6-6 to TRBJ2-5; 8 bases are shared with TRBD1. With V trimmed by 2 bases and J by 5 bases, 10 bases remained unmatched. The CDR3 totals 16 residues. In germline, CDR1 is MNHNY, CDR2 SVGAGI (reference sequence). CDR3 in DNA: TGTGCCAGCAGTTACGGGCCAATGGACAGGGCCGAGACCCAGTACTTC. This codes for CASSYGPMDRAETQYF.

The table lists this clonotype with a few counts. This sequence may be a read error, since a much larger clone differs from it by one base. V usage is TRBV7-2 and J usage is TRBJ2-3, with 9 bases aligning to TRBD2. This CDR3 region has 17 residues. The germline V gene has CDR1 SGHTA and CDR2 FQGNSA. CDR3 nucleotide sequence: TGTGCCGGCAGCTCTCTAGCGGGGCCCCTTCCCGCAGATACGCAGTATTTT. Translated: CAGSSLAGPLPADTQYF.

The chain employs TRBV7-9 and TRBJ1-1; D is unclear. V lost 1 base and J lost 0, with 9 bases in between. CDR3 size: 15 residues. Germline V CDR1 and CDR2: SEHNR, FQNEAQ (reference sequence). The CDR3 protein is CASSLDLGVNTEAFF. The CDR3 nucleotides are TGTGCCAGCAGCTTAGATCTGGGCGTGAACACTGAAGCTTTCTTT.

This clonotype was observed a few times. The V call is TRBV5-6, the J call TRBJ1-1; 7 nucleotides agree with TRBD1. The CDR3 contains 13 residues. In germline, CDR1 is SGHDT, CDR2 YYEEEE. J lost 4 bases, V lost 6 bases, and 6 bases had no gene match. CDR3 in DNA: TGTGCCAGCACTGGACAGGAGGCCACTGAAGCTTTCTTT. Translating it yields CASTGQEATEAFF.

The chain has TRBV27 and TRBJ2-1; 10 positions match TRBD2. The CDR3 consists of 17 residues. V trimming: 5 bases; J trimming: 0 bases; junction bases outside the gene matches: 7. Germline CDR1 is MNHEY and CDR2 is SMNVEV (reference sequence). The CDR3 is CASSPLGLANSYNEQFF. The CDR3 bases are TGTGCCAGCAGTCCTTTGGGACTAGCGAACTCCTACAATGAGCAGTTCTTC.

This clonotype was seen ten or more times. The genes are TRBV27 and TRBJ1-3; D might be TRBD1 (6 bases). Germline assignment: CDR1 MNHEY and CDR2 SMNVEV (reference sequence). Trimming left V 0 bases short and J 4 bases short, with 10 bases between. This CDR3 is built from 15 residues. The CDR3 nucleotides read TGTGCCAGCAGTTTATCGGGGGGGCCGGGAAACACCATATATTTT. Protein sequence: CASSLSGGPGNTIYF.

This clonotype was observed a handful of times. This chain uses TRBV27 with TRBJ2-1; D ambiguous. There are 16 residues in the CDR3. Germline loops: CDR1 MNHEY, CDR2 SMNVEV (reference sequence). The V gene lost 4 bases and the J gene lost 1 base, with 14 bases spanning the gap. CDR3 protein: CASSSDPEGSYNEQFF. The CDR3 coding sequence is TGTGCCAGCAGTTCGGACCCGGAAGGGTCCTACAATGAGCAGTTCTTC.

This clonotype was recorded many times. The chain joins TRBV16 to TRBJ2-7; perhaps TRBD2 as D (5 bases). V was pared by 2 bases and J by 5 bases, with 10 bases between. This CDR3 is built from 13 residues. CDR1 and CDR2 from the germline V gene are KGHSY and FQNENV. The CDR3 bases are TGTGCCAGCAGCCAAAGGCCTAGCCACGAGCAGTACTTC. Translating gives CASSQRPSHEQYF.